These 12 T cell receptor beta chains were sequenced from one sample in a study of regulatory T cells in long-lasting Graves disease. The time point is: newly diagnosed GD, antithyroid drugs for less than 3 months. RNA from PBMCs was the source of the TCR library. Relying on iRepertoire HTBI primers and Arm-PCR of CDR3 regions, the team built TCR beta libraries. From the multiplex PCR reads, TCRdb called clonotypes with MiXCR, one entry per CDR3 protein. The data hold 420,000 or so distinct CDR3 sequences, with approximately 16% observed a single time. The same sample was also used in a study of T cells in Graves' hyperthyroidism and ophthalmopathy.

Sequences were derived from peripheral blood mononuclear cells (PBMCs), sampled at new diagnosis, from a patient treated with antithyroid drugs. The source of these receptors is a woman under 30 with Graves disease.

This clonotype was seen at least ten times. The CDR3 DNA sequence: TGTGCCACCAGCAGAGGGGCGGGCAGGCTAATTTCCTACGAGCAGTACTTC. This encodes CATSRGAGRLISYEQYF. The chain is built from TRBV15 and TRBJ2-7, with D possibly being TRBD2 (5 bases). The CDR3 sequence is 17 residues long. The germline V gene has CDR1 LNHNV and CDR2 YYDKDF (reference sequence). V was cut by 1 base and J by 1 base, with 17 bases left in between.

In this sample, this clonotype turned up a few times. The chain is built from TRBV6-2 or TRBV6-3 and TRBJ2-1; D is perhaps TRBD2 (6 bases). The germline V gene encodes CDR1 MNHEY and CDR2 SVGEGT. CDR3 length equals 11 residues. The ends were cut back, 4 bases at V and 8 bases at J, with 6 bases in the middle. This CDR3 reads CASSWRDEQFF. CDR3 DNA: TGTGCCAGCAGTTGGAGGGATGAGCAGTTCTTC.

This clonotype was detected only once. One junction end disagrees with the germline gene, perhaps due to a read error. CDR3 sequence reads: CASSQGPPGAGTSHEQYF. The CDR3 coding sequence is TGTGCCAGCAGCCAAGGCCCCCCAGGAGCGGGGACCTCCCACGAGCAGTACTTC. The V call is TRBV4-2, the J call TRBJ2-7; 7 bases are a match to TRBD2. CDR1 is LGHNA and CDR2 is YNFKEQ in the germline V gene. This CDR3 has 18 amino acids.

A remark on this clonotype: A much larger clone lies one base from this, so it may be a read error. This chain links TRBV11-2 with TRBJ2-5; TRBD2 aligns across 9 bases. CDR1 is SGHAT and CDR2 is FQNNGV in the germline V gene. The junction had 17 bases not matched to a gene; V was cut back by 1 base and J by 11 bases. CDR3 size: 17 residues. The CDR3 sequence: CASSLAGLARTYDEQYF. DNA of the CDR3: TGTGCCAGCAGCTTAGCTGGACTAGCGCGTACCTACGATGAGCAGTACTTC.

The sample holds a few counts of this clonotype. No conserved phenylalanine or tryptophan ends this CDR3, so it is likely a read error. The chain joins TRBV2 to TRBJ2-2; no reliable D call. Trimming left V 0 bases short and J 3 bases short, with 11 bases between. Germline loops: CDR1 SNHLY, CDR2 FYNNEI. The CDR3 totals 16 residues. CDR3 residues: CASSEAIRTYTGELFL. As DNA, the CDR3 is TGTGCCAGCAGTGAAGCGATCAGGACCTACACCGGGGAGCTGTTTCTT.

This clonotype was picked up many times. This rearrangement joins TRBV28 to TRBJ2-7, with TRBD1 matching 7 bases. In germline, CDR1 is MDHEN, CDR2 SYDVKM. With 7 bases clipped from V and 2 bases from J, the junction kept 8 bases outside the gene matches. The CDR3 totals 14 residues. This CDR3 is CASTPTGTPYEQYF. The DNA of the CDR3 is TGTGCCAGCACCCCGACAGGGACCCCCTACGAGCAGTACTTC.

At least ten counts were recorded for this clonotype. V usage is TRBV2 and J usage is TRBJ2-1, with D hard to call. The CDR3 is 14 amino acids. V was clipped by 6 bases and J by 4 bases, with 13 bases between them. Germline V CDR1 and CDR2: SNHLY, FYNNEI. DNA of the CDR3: TGTGCCAGCAGAATCCGGGTTTTATACAATGAGCAGTTCTTC. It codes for CASRIRVLYNEQFF.

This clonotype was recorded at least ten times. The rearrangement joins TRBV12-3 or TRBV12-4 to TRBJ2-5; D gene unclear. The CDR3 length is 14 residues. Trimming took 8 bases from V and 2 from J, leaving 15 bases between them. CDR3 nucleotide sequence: TGTGCCAGCCTCCTTTGGGGTCATCAAGAGACCCAGTACTTC. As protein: CASLLWGHQETQYF.

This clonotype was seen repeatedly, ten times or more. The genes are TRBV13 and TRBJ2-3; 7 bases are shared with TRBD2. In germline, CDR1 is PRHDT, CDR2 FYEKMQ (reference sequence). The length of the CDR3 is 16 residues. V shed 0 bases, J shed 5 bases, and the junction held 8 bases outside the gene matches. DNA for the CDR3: TGTGCCAGCAGCTTAGGTTGGCGGGAGCTAATAGATACGCAGTATTTT. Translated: CASSLGWRELIDTQYF.

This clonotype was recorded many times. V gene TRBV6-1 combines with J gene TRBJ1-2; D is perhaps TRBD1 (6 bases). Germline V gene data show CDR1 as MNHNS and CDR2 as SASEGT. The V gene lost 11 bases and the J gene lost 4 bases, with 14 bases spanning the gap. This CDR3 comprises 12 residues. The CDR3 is CAAGTPSYGYTF. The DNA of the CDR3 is TGTGCCGCCGGGACACCCTCCTATGGCTACACCTTC.

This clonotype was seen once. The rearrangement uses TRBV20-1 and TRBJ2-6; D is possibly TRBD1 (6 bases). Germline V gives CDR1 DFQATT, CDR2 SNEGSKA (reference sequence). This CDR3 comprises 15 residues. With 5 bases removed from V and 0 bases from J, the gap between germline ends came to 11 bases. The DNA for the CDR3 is TGCAGTGCTCCGACAGGACTCTCTGGGGCCAACGTCCTGACTTTC. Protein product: CSAPTGLSGANVLTF.

Here the CDR3 DNA reads TGTGCCTGGGACCAGGGGCAGGGGTATCAGCCCCAGCATTTT. Its protein product is CAWDQGQGYQPQHF. This chain connects TRBV30 to TRBJ1-5; D is possibly TRBD1 (6 bases). The germline gives CDR1 GTSNPN, CDR2 SVGIG (reference sequence). V lost 5 bases and J 5 bases, leaving 16 bases between the germline ends. The CDR3 extends over 14 amino acids.